These 6 T cell receptor beta chains came from one sample sequenced in a study of tumor and adjacent non-tumor tissue in lung cancer. Three rounds of nested PCR, following a modified ARM-PCR protocol, produced the TCRbeta library. TCRdb ran MiXCR on the multiplex PCR reads and lists one entry per CDR3 protein. Of more than 55,000 distinct CDR3 sequences listed, around three quarters were seen once; the top ten hold under 45%. The template was RNA from unsorted bulk tissue. This non-tumor lung sample came from over 3 cm beyond the tumor edge. Material: distant non-tumor lung tissue. These TCRs come from a man aged 60-69 years with non-small cell lung cancer.

Note on this clonotype: At one end the junction does not follow the germline gene, possibly because of a read error. The V and J genes are TRBV15 and TRBJ2-3, with 7 nucleotides matching TRBD2. The germline gives CDR1 LNHNV, CDR2 YYDKDF (reference sequence). The CDR3 is made up of 17 amino acids. The chain's CDR3 is CAISRSTSDASTDTQYF. CDR3 nucleotide sequence: TGTGCCATCAGCAGATCAACTAGCGATGCTAGCACAGATACGCAGTATTTT.

V gene TRBV6-2 or TRBV6-3 combines with J gene TRBJ2-7, with D tentatively TRBD1 (6 bases). Germline V lookup: CDR1 MNHEY, CDR2 SVGEGT. The CDR3 has 14 amino acids. The CDR3 region has the DNA TGTGTCGGCAGTACTTACCGGACAGCCTACGAGCAGTACTTC. It encodes CVGSTYRTAYEQYF.

With regard to this clonotype: A much larger clonotype is one base distant, so this may be a read error. V and J are TRBV7-9 and TRBJ2-5; 8 bases match TRBD1. This CDR3 region has 14 residues. Germline V CDR1 and CDR2: SEHNR, FQNEAQ (reference sequence). The CDR3: CASSTTTGVETRYF. The CDR3, as DNA: TGTGCCAGCAGCACGACGACAGGGGTGGAGACCCGGTACTTC.

On this clonotype itself: Likely a read error: the CDR3 ends without its conserved phenylalanine or tryptophan. CDR3 sequence reads: CASSLARQNTDTQYY. In DNA form, the CDR3 reads TGTGCCAGCAGTTTAGCGAGACAGAATACAGATACGCAGTATTAT. This chain joins TRBV13 and TRBJ2-3, with D possibly being TRBD1 or TRBD2 (5 bases each). The CDR3 is made up of 15 amino acids. Germline V gene sequence: CDR1 PRHDT, CDR2 FYEKMQ (reference sequence).

Regarding this clonotype: With a much larger clone just one base away, this may be a read error. The chain joins TRBV6-2 or TRBV6-3 to TRBJ2-3; D is uncertain. From germline, CDR1 is MNHEY and CDR2 SVGEGT. This CDR3 has 13 amino acids. The CDR3 coding sequence is TGTGCCAACAGTTACTCCCTCCGAGATACGCAGTATTTT. It is translated as CANSYSLRDTQYF.

A few counts support this clonotype. With a much larger clone just one base away, this may be a read error. J is TRBJ2-3 and V is TRBV5-4; possibly TRBD2 for D (6 bases). Germline CDR1 SGHNT, CDR2 YYREEE (reference sequence). The CDR3 length is 14 residues. CDR3 region: CASNLREESDTQYF. CDR3 DNA: TGTGCCAGCAACTTGAGGGAGGAGTCAGATACGCAGTATTTT.